The 14 T cell receptor beta chains given below trace back to one sample, sequenced in a study of blood T cell repertoires in COVID-19. Measured with immunoSEQ multiplex PCR; TCRdb has only the in-frame clones, and not every one. The sample contains 150,000 to 170,000 clones, 76% of which appear only once. Source material: peripheral blood. The receptors here all came from a woman of 80 years or more with acute or convalescent COVID-19.

There are a few counts of this clone. The CDR3 DNA sequence: TGTGCCAGCAGCTATCCGCAGAACACAGATACGCAGTATTTT. Protein product: CASSYPQNTDTQYF. The chain recombines TRBV7-9 with TRBJ2-3; D not resolved. V lost 4 bases and J 2 bases, leaving 10 bases between the germline ends. This CDR3 has 14 amino acids. Looked up from germline, CDR1 is SEHNR and CDR2 is FQNEAQ (reference sequence).

V gene TRBV19 combines with J gene TRBJ1-2; maybe TRBD1 (5 bases). Trimming removed 5 bases from V and 5 bases from J, with 18 bases in between. The CDR3 sequence is 15 residues long. Per the germline V gene, CDR1 is LNHDA and CDR2 is SQIVND (reference sequence). CDR3 amino acids: CASSPGRWALYGYTF. For the CDR3, the DNA is TGTGCCAGTAGTCCAGGGCGTTGGGCCCTTTATGGCTACACCTTC.

The chain uses TRBV5-1 and TRBJ1-1; D perhaps matches TRBD1 (6 bases). Trimming left V 5 bases short and J 1 base short, with 12 bases between. Per the germline V gene, CDR1 is SGHRS and CDR2 is YFSETQ. CDR3 size: 14 residues. CDR3 DNA sequence: TGCGCCAGCAGAAAGGGGGTCACGAACACTGAAGCTTTCTTT. Its translation: CASRKGVTNTEAFF.

The chain is built from TRBV9 and TRBJ2-5, with D perhaps TRBD1 (5 bases). This CDR3 comprises 13 residues. V lost 4 bases and J lost 2, with 9 bases in between. Germline values: CDR1 SGDLS, CDR2 YYNGEE. As DNA, the CDR3 is TGTGCCAGCAGCCGTACAGGACAAGAGACCCAGTACTTC. This sequence encodes CASSRTGQETQYF.

The chain recombines TRBV19 with TRBJ1-3, with 9 bases that match TRBD1. Germline lookup yields CDR1 LNHDA and CDR2 SQIVND (reference sequence). This CDR3 has 15 residues. V gave up 4 bases and J gave up 4 bases; unmatched junction bases: 5. CDR3 bases: TGTGCCAGTAGTAGGACAGGGGAGTCCGGAAACACCATATATTTT. This encodes CASSRTGESGNTIYF.

The V gene is TRBV7-3, the J gene TRBJ2-2; TRBD1 might be the D (6 bases). Looked up from germline, CDR1 is SGHTA and CDR2 is FQGTGA. The CDR3 extends over 15 amino acids. Trimming cost V 5 bases and J 1 base, with 11 bases left between them. Here the CDR3 reads CASSPGQLNTGELFF. CDR3 DNA sequence: TGTGCCAGCAGCCCCGGACAGCTGAACACCGGGGAGCTGTTTTTT.

This chain links TRBV7-2 with TRBJ1-2, with TRBD1 matching 9 bases. The germline CDR1 and CDR2 sequences are SGHTA and FQGNSA. This CDR3 has 15 amino acids. J was trimmed by 4 bases and V by 5 bases; bases with no gene match: 8. In nucleotides, the CDR3 is TGTGCCAGCAGCACCCAACAGGGGGCCGGCTATGGCTACACCTTC. Amino acids: CASSTQQGAGYGYTF.

The gene calls are TRBV11-2 and TRBJ1-4; possible D gene TRBD1, 5 bases. V gave up 5 bases and J gave up 8 bases, with 15 bases separating them. Germline loops: CDR1 SGHAT, CDR2 FQNNGV. There are 14 residues in the CDR3. CDR3 amino acids: CASSRGTQWEKLFF. In DNA form, the CDR3 reads TGTGCCAGCAGCCGCGGGACCCAGTGGGAAAAACTGTTTTTT.

This clone was seen only a few times. The chain is built from TRBV18 and TRBJ1-3; D remains ambiguous. The CDR3 contains 15 residues. The V end was cut by 5 bases, the J end by 0 bases, with 11 bases between. The germline V gene encodes CDR1 KGHSH and CDR2 LQKENI. As DNA, the CDR3 is TGTGCCAGCTCAGCACAAGGAGTCTCTGGAAACACCATATATTTT. This encodes CASSAQGVSGNTIYF.

The chain combines TRBV3-1 (or the pseudogene TRBV3-2) with TRBJ1-2; D is unclear. Germline values: CDR1 LGHDT, CDR2 YNNKEL (reference sequence). CDR3 length equals 11 residues. Trimming removed 3 bases at V and 8 bases at J, with 7 bases between. The CDR3 nucleotides read TGTGCCAGCAGCCAGGCAGGAGGCTACACCTTC. Translating it yields CASSQAGGYTF.

DNA for the CDR3: TGCGCCAGCAGCTTGGCCCAGGCATCCGGGGAGCTGTTTTTT. Its protein product is CASSLAQASGELFF. This chain links TRBV5-1 with TRBJ2-2; D remains ambiguous. CDR3 length equals 14 residues. V was shortened by 0 bases and J by 6 bases, with 9 bases between the two germline ends. Per germline, CDR1 SGHRS and CDR2 YFSETQ.

This clone has only one observation. The V and J genes are TRBV5-1 and TRBJ1-6; D is unclear. The V gene's germline CDR1 is SGHRS and CDR2 YFSETQ. Trimming removed 0 bases from V and 5 bases from J, with 6 bases in between. The CDR3 length is 14 residues. The CDR3: CASSLVVNNSPLHF. The CDR3 bases are TGCGCCAGCAGCTTGGTAGTTAATAATTCACCCCTCCACTTT.

The J gene is TRBJ1-2, the V gene TRBV4-3, with 8 bases matching TRBD1. V shed 4 bases and J 3 bases; nucleotides not matched to a gene: 13. This CDR3 is 17 amino acids long. CDR1 LGHNA and CDR2 YSLEER come from the germline V gene. The CDR3 reads CASSRGAGGSLYYGYTF. CDR3 in DNA: TGCGCCAGCAGCCGCGGGGCAGGGGGCTCCCTCTACTATGGCTACACCTTC.

This chain joins TRBV10-3 and TRBJ1-1, with 7 bases identical to TRBD1. Germline CDR1 is ENHRY and CDR2 is SYGVKD. The CDR3 runs 15 residues. J lost 2 bases, V lost 4 bases, and 7 bases had no gene match. Written as DNA, the CDR3 is TGTGCCATCAGTGTTGATGGGACAGACAACACTGAAGCTTTCTTT. Residues: CAISVDGTDNTEAFF.